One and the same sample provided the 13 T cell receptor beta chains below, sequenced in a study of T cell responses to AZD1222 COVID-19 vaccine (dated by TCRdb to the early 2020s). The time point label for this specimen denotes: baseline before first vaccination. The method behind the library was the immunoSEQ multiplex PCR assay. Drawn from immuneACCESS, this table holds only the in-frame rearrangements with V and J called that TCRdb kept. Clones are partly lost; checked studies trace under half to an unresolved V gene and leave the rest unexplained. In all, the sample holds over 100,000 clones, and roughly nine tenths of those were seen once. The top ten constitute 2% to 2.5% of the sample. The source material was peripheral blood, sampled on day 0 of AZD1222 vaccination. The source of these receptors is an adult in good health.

CDR3 region: CASTRGQGGGAFF. Here the CDR3 DNA reads TGTGCCAGCACGAGGGGGCAGGGAGGGGGAGCTTTCTTT. V is TRBV25-1 and J is TRBJ1-1, with 7 bases fitting TRBD1. The CDR3 runs to 13 residues. The germline V gene encodes CDR1 MGHDK and CDR2 SYGVNS. Germline trimming cut 7 bases from V and 10 bases from J; bases unmatched to any gene: 12.

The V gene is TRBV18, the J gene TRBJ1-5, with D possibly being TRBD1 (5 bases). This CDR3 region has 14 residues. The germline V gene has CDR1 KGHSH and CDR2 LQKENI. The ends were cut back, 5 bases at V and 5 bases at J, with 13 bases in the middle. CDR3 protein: CASSYTGPYQPQHF. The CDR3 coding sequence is TGTGCCAGCTCATACACGGGACCGTATCAGCCCCAGCATTTT.

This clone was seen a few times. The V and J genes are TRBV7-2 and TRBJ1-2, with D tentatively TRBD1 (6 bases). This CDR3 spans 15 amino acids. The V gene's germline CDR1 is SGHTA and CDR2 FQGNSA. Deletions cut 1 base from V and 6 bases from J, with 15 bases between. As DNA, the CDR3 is TGTGCCAGCAGCTTAGTTTTGGGACAAAGCCATGGCTACACCTTC. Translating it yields CASSLVLGQSHGYTF.

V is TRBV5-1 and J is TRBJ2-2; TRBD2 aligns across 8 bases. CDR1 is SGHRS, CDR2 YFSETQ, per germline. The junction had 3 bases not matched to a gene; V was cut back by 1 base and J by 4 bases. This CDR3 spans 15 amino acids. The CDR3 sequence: CASSLTSGLTGELFF. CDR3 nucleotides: TGCGCCAGCAGCTTGACTAGCGGTCTCACCGGGGAGCTGTTTTTT.

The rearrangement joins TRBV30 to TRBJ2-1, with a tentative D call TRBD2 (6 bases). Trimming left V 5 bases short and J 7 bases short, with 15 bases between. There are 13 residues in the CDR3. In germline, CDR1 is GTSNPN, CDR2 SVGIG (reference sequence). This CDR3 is CAWASLSGNEQFF. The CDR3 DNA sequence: TGTGCCTGGGCATCCCTGAGCGGGAATGAGCAGTTCTTC.

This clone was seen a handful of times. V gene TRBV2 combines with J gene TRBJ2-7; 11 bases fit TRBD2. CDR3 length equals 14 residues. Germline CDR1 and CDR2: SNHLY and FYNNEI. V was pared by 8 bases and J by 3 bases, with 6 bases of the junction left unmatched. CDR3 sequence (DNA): TGTGCCAGCGGGAGACTAGCGGGAATCTACGAGCAGTACTTC. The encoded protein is CASGRLAGIYEQYF.

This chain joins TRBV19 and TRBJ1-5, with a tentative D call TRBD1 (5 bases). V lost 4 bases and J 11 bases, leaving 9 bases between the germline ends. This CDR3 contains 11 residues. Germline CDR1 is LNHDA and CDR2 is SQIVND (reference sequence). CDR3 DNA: TGTGCCAGTAGTACCAAAGGGGCCCAGCATTTT. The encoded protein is CASSTKGAQHF.

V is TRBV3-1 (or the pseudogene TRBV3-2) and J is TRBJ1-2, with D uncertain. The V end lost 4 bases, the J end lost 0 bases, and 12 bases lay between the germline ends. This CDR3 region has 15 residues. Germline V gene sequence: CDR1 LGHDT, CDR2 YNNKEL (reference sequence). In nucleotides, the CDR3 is TGTGCCAGCAGCCCCTTGCAGGAGCCTAACTATGGCTACACCTTC. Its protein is CASSPLQEPNYGYTF.

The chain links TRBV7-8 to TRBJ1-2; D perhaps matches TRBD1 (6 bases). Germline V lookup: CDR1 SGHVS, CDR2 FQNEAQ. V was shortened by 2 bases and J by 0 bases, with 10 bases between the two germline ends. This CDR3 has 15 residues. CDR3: CASSLRDTANYGYTF. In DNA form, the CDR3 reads TGTGCCAGCAGCTTAAGGGACACCGCTAACTATGGCTACACCTTC. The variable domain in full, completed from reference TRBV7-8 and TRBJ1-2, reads GAGVSQSPRYKVAKRGQDVALRCDPISGHVSLFWYQQALGQGPEFLTYFQNEAQLDKSGLPSDRFFAERPEGSVSTLKIQRTQQEDSAVYLCASSLRDTANYGYTFGSGTRLTVV.

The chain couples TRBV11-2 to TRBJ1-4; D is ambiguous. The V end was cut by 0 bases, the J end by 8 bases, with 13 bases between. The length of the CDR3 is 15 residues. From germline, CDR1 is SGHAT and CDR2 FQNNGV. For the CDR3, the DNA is TGTGCCAGCAGCTTAGACCGGGGAGTAGGGGAAAAACTGTTTTTT. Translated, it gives CASSLDRGVGEKLFF.

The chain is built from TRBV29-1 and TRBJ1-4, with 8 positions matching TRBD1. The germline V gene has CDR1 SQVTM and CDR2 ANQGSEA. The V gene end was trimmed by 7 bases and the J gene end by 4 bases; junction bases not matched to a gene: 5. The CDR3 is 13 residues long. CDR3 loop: CSAKDRDNEKLFF. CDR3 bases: TGCAGCGCCAAGGACAGGGATAATGAAAAACTGTTTTTT.

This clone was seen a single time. CDR3 region: CASSPGTAGQPQHF. The CDR3 nucleotides read TGTGCCAGCAGCCCCGGGACAGCGGGTCAGCCCCAGCATTTT. The chain combines TRBV4-2 with TRBJ1-5, with 7 bases that match TRBD1. Germline CDR1 and CDR2: LGHNA and YNFKEQ. The trim removed 4 bases at V and 6 bases at J, leaving 6 bases unmatched. CDR3 length: 14 amino acids.

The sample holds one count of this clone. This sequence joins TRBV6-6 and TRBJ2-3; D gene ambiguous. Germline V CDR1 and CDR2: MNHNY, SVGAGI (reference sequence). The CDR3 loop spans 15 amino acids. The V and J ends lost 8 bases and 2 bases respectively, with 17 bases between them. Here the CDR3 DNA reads TGTGCCAGCGACCCCCGACGGGCGGTCACAGATACGCAGTATTTT. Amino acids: CASDPRRAVTDTQYF.